This T cell receptor (beta chain) is drawn from a study of OX40 agonist ivuxolimab in advanced cancers. Study-level points and caveats: Some nonresponders additionally presented with little normalized T-cell clonal expansion.

About this clone itself: The antigen is undetermined.

The method was immunoSEQ multiplex PCR; TCRdb's version includes in-frame clones alone and lacks a portion of them. The data contain about 76,000 clones, over 75% of them singletons. Trimming stripped 5 bases from V and 5 bases from J, with 15 bases between. This CDR3 is 13 amino acids long. Germline-derived CDR1 and CDR2 are SQVTM and ANQGSEA. The sequence was collected from an adult with an advanced solid tumor such as melanoma, head and neck, liver or kidney cancer. This rearrangement joins TRBV29-1 to TRBJ1-2; possibly TRBD1 for D (6 bases). The source material was CD4+ or CD8+ T cells sorted from blood, sampled in a trial of the OX40 agonist ivuxolimab. This chain's CDR3 is CSVRRDTLYGYTF. Here the CDR3 DNA reads TGCAGCGTTCGCCGGGACACCCTATATGGCTACACCTTC.